The following is a T cell receptor (beta chain) sequence with its context. TCRdb's copy holds only in-frame clones and misses some; the assay was immunoSEQ multiplex PCR. Here the sample spans tens of thousands of clones, roughly nine tenths being singletons. The data were obtained in a study of cytomegalovirus exposure and HLA in healthy donors. Germline V lookup: CDR1 DFQATT, CDR2 SNEGSKA (reference sequence). The CDR3 length is 9 residues. This sequence was found in a woman between 25 and 40 years old in good health and CMV-seronegative. The gene calls are TRBV20-1 and TRBJ2-7; the D gene is possibly TRBD1 (5 bases). Sequences were obtained from PBMCs. The CDR3 loop is CRGLVEQYF. In DNA, the CDR3 is TGCAGGGGGCTCGTCGAGCAGTACTTC.